This T cell receptor (beta chain) was recovered during a study of blood T cells in healthy people across ages. Broader study findings: PBMCs were not sorted, which prevented a conclusive comparison of naive versus antigen-experienced cells.

Germline V gives CDR1 SGHVS, CDR2 FQNEAQ. The CDR3 is 15 residues long. Concerning this clonotype: Its antigen is unidentified.

Using a J-beta primer mix together with a sample-barcoded 5' primer, a second PCR was run for 7 to 11 cycles. TCRdb passed the 5' RACE reads through MiXCR, listing each CDR3 protein once. There are about 1.4 million distinct CDR3 sequences in the sample; almost 60% occur only once, and 6.7% lies in the top ten. The V and J genes are TRBV7-8 and TRBJ2-5; 9 bases match TRBD1. The DNA end lines up better with TRBJ2-7; the J call may be wrong. This TCR was sampled from a man aged 18-30 years in good health. Sequenced input: blood. CDR3 DNA: TGTGCCAGCAGCCATTCCGGGACAGGGTTTTACGAGCAGTACTTC. The encoded protein is CASSHSGTGFYEQYF.